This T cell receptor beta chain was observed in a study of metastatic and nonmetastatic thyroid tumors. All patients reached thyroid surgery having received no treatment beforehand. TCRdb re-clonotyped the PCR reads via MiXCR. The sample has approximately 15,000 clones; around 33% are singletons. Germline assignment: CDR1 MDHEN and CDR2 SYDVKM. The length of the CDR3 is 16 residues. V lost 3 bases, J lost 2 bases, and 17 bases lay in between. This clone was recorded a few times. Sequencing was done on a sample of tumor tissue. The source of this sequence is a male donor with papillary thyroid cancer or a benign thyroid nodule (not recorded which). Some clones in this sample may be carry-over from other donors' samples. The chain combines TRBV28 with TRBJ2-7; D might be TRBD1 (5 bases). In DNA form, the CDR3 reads TGTGCCAGCAGTTTTCCGCTCAGGGATTCGGCCTACGAGCAGTACTTC. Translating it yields CASSFPLRDSAYEQYF.